The clone carrying this TCR beta chain has ten or more counts. Its antigen is undetermined. The ends lost 2 bases at V and 5 bases at J; junction bases unmatched: 1. The CDR3 spans 14 residues. CDR1 is LNHDA, CDR2 SQIVND, per germline (reference sequence). This sample is part of a study of glioma-infiltrating T cells. General observations from the study: Non-neoplastic patients had below-expected tissue-blood divergence, while all gliomas exceeded expectation.

The iRepertoire nested amplicon-rescue multiplex PCR amplified TCR alpha and beta CDR3s from RNA. Input was roughly 100-450 ng of tissue mRNA or PBMC total RNA. TCRdb redid the calling of the multiplex PCR reads with MiXCR, one entry per CDR3 protein. The sample lists tens of thousands of distinct CDR3 sequences; about 37% were seen once. The sequencing input was glioma tissue, nonneoplastic brain tissue, or PBMCs (not recorded which). This chain uses TRBV19 with TRBJ2-1; 9 nucleotides match TRBD2. This clonotype was sampled from a human donor with low-grade glioma or glioblastoma, undergoing nonglioma brain surgery, or in good health (not recorded which). The CDR3 is CASSIRLADNEQFF. The CDR3, as DNA: TGTGCCAGTAGTATAAGACTAGCGGACAATGAGCAGTTCTTC.